Below, 27 T cell receptor beta chains from the same sample are listed, as sequenced in a study of blood T cell repertoires in COVID-19. Profiled with immunoSEQ multiplex PCR; TCRdb holds only in-frame clones, not every one. The sample lists around 54,000 clones; roughly 87% were seen once. Sample: peripheral blood. The receptors derive from a human donor in a cohort sampled during active COVID-19.

The chain couples TRBV5-1 to TRBJ2-7; 13 nucleotides agree with TRBD2. Germline CDR1 SGHRS, CDR2 YFSETQ. After removal of 4 bases from V and 5 bases from J, the junction contained 12 bases not matched to a gene. This CDR3 spans 17 amino acids. The CDR3: CASSQGTSGTLHHEQYF. In DNA form, the CDR3 reads TGCGCCAGCAGCCAAGGGACTAGCGGGACCCTCCACCACGAGCAGTACTTC.

The chain recombines TRBV11-2 with TRBJ1-3; D ambiguous. The length of the CDR3 is 16 residues. V lost 2 bases and J 6 bases, leaving 17 bases between the germline ends. In germline, CDR1 is SGHAT, CDR2 FQNNGV. The CDR3, as DNA: TGTGCCAGCAGCTTAAAAGGTTGGGCAGCCCCAAACACCATATATTTT. It yields the protein CASSLKGWAAPNTIYF.

The genes are TRBV28 and TRBJ2-1; 13 bases agree with TRBD2. The CDR3 sequence is 15 residues long. Per germline, CDR1 MDHEN and CDR2 SYDVKM. V lost 5 bases to trimming and J lost 7 bases; unmatched junction nucleotides: 5. Here the CDR3 DNA reads TGTGCCAGCAGTATCCCGACTAGCGGGAGGAATGAGCAGTTCTTC. Amino acids: CASSIPTSGRNEQFF. Supplemented by reference TRBV28 and TRBJ2-1, the full variable domain reads DVKVTQSSRYLVKRTGEKVFLECVQDMDHENMFWYRQDPGLGLRLIYFSYDVKMKEKGDIPEGYSVSREKKERFSLILESASTNQTSMYLCASSIPTSGRNEQFFGPGTRLTVL.

The chain's CDR3 is CASRQGAGASGRPYNEQFF. The CDR3 nucleotides read TGTGCCAGCAGGCAGGGGGCAGGGGCTAGCGGGAGGCCATACAATGAGCAGTTCTTC. The chain recombines TRBV27 with TRBJ2-1; 11 bases fit TRBD2. The germline V gene has CDR1 MNHEY and CDR2 SMNVEV (reference sequence). This CDR3 is built from 19 residues. J lost 4 bases, V lost 6 bases, and 17 bases had no gene match.

This clone was counted once. The chain links TRBV28 to TRBJ1-5; 10 bases map to TRBD1. V lost 8 bases, J lost 7 bases, and 5 bases stayed unmatched. Germline-derived CDR1 and CDR2 are MDHEN and SYDVKM. The CDR3 has 13 residues. This chain's CDR3 is CASGWDRGQPQHF. The CDR3 DNA sequence: TGTGCCAGCGGTTGGGACAGGGGACAGCCCCAGCATTTT.

This chain joins TRBV3-1 (or the pseudogene TRBV3-2) and TRBJ2-7; 10 bases map to TRBD1. This CDR3 region has 17 residues. Germline assignment: CDR1 LGHDT and CDR2 YNNKEL (reference sequence). V dropped 2 bases and J dropped 1; count of bases not matched to a gene: 8. As DNA, the CDR3 is TGTGCCAGCAGCCAATCCCCGGGACAGGGGTGGTCCTACGAGCAGTACTTC. This gives the protein CASSQSPGQGWSYEQYF.

This chain joins TRBV6-4 and TRBJ1-5, with a possible D match to TRBD1 (5 bases). The germline V and J ends were trimmed by 5 bases and 2 bases, with 16 bases remaining between them. Germline V CDR1 and CDR2: MRHNA, SNTAGT. The CDR3 totals 16 residues. In DNA, the CDR3 is TGTGCCAGCAGTCGCCCGGGGGTTGGAGGCAATCAGCCCCAGCATTTT. Its protein is CASSRPGVGGNQPQHF.

The chain couples TRBV19 to TRBJ2-7, with 7 positions matching TRBD1. Germline V CDR1 and CDR2: LNHDA, SQIVND (reference sequence). V lost 6 bases, J lost 3 bases, and 14 bases stayed unmatched. This CDR3 contains 16 residues. CDR3 coding DNA: TGTGCCAGTAGCATCAACCCCGGGACAGCCTTCTACGAGCAGTACTTC. This codes for CASSINPGTAFYEQYF.

This sequence joins TRBV15 and TRBJ2-7, with 8 nucleotides matching TRBD2. The CDR3 covers 15 residues. Germline V gene data show CDR1 as LNHNV and CDR2 as YYDKDF (reference sequence). V lost 0 bases, J lost 4 bases, and 5 bases stayed unmatched. In nucleotides, the CDR3 is TGTGCCACCAGCAGAGATGATAGCGGGACGTACGAGCAGTACTTC. Protein product: CATSRDDSGTYEQYF.

The rearrangement joins TRBV28 to TRBJ1-2; a weak D match, TRBD1 (5 bases). The V and J ends lost 7 bases and 5 bases respectively, with 17 bases between them. Germline CDR1 reads MDHEN; CDR2 reads SYDVKM. CDR3 size: 14 residues. The CDR3 reads CASTRPPGLYGYTF. The CDR3 region has the DNA TGTGCCAGCACCCGACCCCCAGGGTTATATGGCTACACCTTC.

The chain carries TRBV5-1 and TRBJ2-1, with 10 nucleotides matching TRBD2. This CDR3 is built from 16 residues. The germline CDR1 and CDR2 sequences are SGHRS and YFSETQ. V lost 0 bases to trimming and J lost 4 bases; unmatched junction nucleotides: 4. The CDR3 loop is CASSLASGRGYNEQFF. Here the CDR3 DNA reads TGCGCCAGCAGCTTGGCCAGCGGGAGGGGTTACAATGAGCAGTTCTTC.

The rearrangement links TRBV27 to TRBJ2-1; maybe TRBD1 (6 bases). V was clipped by 7 bases and J by 2 bases, with 15 bases between them. From germline, CDR1 is MNHEY and CDR2 SMNVEV (reference sequence). This CDR3 comprises 15 residues. The CDR3 region has the DNA TGTGCCAGCAAAATAAACAGGGCCCCCTACAATGAGCAGTTCTTC. This encodes CASKINRAPYNEQFF.

This sequence joins TRBV6-5 and TRBJ2-7; the D gene is possibly TRBD2 (6 bases). This CDR3 is built from 13 residues. Germline V gene sequence: CDR1 MNHEY, CDR2 SVGAGI. The V gene lost 11 bases and the J gene lost 2 bases, with 16 bases spanning the gap. In nucleotides, the CDR3 is TGTGCCGCCCGGTCGGGGGTGGCCTACGAGCAGTACTTC. This codes for CAARSGVAYEQYF.

This clone appeared a few times. The V and J genes are TRBV2 and TRBJ1-1; D call uncertain. The germline V gene encodes CDR1 SNHLY and CDR2 FYNNEI. Trimming took 4 bases from V and 5 from J, leaving 14 bases between them. The CDR3 is 14 amino acids. In nucleotides, the CDR3 is TGTGCCAGCAGTGGTGAGGGTTTGGGTACTGAAGCTTTCTTT. Encoded protein: CASSGEGLGTEAFF.

J is TRBJ2-1 and V is TRBV6-5, with TRBD1 as a possible D gene (7 bases). This CDR3 contains 16 residues. Germline CDR1 and CDR2: MNHEY and SVGAGI. The V end was cut by 2 bases, the J end by 5 bases, with 16 bases between. The CDR3, as DNA: TGTGCCAGCAGTTACGGGCCAGGGGGGATGAACAATGAGCAGTTCTTC. As protein: CASSYGPGGMNNEQFF.

The V call is TRBV5-4, the J call TRBJ2-3; 10 nucleotides match TRBD1. Germline CDR1 SGHNT, CDR2 YYREEE (reference sequence). CDR3 length: 14 amino acids. Losses at the gene ends were 4 bases for V and 5 bases for J; bases not matched to a gene: 4. The CDR3 coding sequence is TGTGCCAGCAGCCCACGGACAGGGGGAGATACGCAGTATTTT. This encodes CASSPRTGGDTQYF.

The chain links TRBV7-9 to TRBJ1-1; 7 nucleotides match TRBD1. The germline gives CDR1 SEHNR, CDR2 FQNEAQ (reference sequence). V was pared by 4 bases and J by 1 base, with 6 bases of the junction left unmatched. The length of the CDR3 is 15 residues. CDR3: CASSSWGQTNTEAFF. CDR3 bases: TGTGCCAGCAGCTCATGGGGACAGACGAACACTGAAGCTTTCTTT.

The chain is built from TRBV7-8 and TRBJ2-7, with D maybe TRBD1 (5 bases). V lost 3 bases and J lost 3, with 9 bases in between. CDR1 is SGHVS, CDR2 FQNEAQ, per germline. CDR3 size: 13 residues. Written as DNA, the CDR3 is TGTGCCAGCAGCTTGGGGCCAGACTACGAGCAGTACTTC. Its protein product is CASSLGPDYEQYF.

The chain links TRBV15 to TRBJ2-5, with 7 bases lining up with TRBD1. The CDR3 covers 15 residues. The V and J ends lost 8 bases and 5 bases, in that order; junction bases with no gene match: 14. The germline gives CDR1 LNHNV, CDR2 YYDKDF (reference sequence). CDR3 sequence: CATLPSRTGAETQYF. The CDR3 nucleotides read TGTGCCACCCTGCCTAGTAGGACAGGCGCCGAGACCCAGTACTTC.

The DNA of the CDR3 is TGTGCCAGCAGTCTCCTCACAGGATCGTACCAAGAGACCCAGTACTTC. Translated, it gives CASSLLTGSYQETQYF. The chain has TRBV5-6 and TRBJ2-5; maybe TRBD1 (5 bases). The CDR3 is 16 amino acids. Trimming cost V 5 bases and J 0 bases, with 17 bases left between them. Germline CDR1 and CDR2: SGHDT and YYEEEE.

The V and J genes are TRBV6-5 and TRBJ2-7; 8 positions agree with TRBD2. CDR1 is MNHEY, CDR2 SVGAGI, per germline. The CDR3 sequence is 16 residues long. Unmatched junction bases numbered 9, after V lost 0 bases and J lost 5 bases. The chain's CDR3 is CASSYSIAGGVNEQYF. The CDR3 bases are TGTGCCAGCAGTTACTCGATTGCGGGAGGTGTCAACGAGCAGTACTTC.

The V and J genes are TRBV5-4 and TRBJ1-1, with 9 bases that match TRBD1. After removal of 0 bases from V and 4 bases from J, the junction contained 7 bases not matched to a gene. This CDR3 has 16 amino acids. Germline loops: CDR1 SGHNT, CDR2 YYREEE (reference sequence). Here the CDR3 reads CASSLGHRTGVTEAFF. The CDR3 DNA reads TGTGCCAGCAGCTTGGGGCATCGGACAGGGGTCACTGAAGCTTTCTTT.

The chain employs TRBV3-1 (or the pseudogene TRBV3-2) and TRBJ2-2; no definite D call. This CDR3 spans 13 amino acids. Germline V gene data show CDR1 as LGHDT and CDR2 as YNNKEL (reference sequence). V was shortened by 4 bases and J by 8 bases, with 11 bases between the two germline ends. As DNA, the CDR3 is TGTGCCAGCAGCCCCTCCGGGTTTGGGGAGCTGTTTTTT. This encodes CASSPSGFGELFF.

V gene TRBV27 combines with J gene TRBJ2-7; 8 bases match TRBD1. J gave up 1 base and V 5 bases, and 7 bases lay outside the gene matches. The CDR3 extends over 15 amino acids. The germline CDR1 and CDR2 sequences are MNHEY and SMNVEV (reference sequence). The CDR3 loop reads CASSVTGGPSYEQYF. The CDR3 bases are TGTGCCAGCAGTGTCACAGGGGGTCCTTCCTACGAGCAGTACTTC.

The chain has TRBV29-1 and TRBJ1-2; TRBD1 aligns across 8 bases. The CDR3 spans 13 residues. Germline assignment: CDR1 SQVTM and CDR2 ANQGSEA. V gave up 2 bases and J gave up 3 bases; unmatched junction bases: 2. CDR3 protein: CSVERQGYYGYTF. The CDR3 DNA is TGCAGCGTTGAACGACAGGGGTACTATGGCTACACCTTC.

The rearrangement joins TRBV5-1 to TRBJ1-6; tentative D call: TRBD1 (6 bases). From germline, CDR1 is SGHRS and CDR2 YFSETQ. The germline V and J ends were trimmed by 7 bases and 11 bases, with 16 bases remaining between them. The CDR3 totals 13 residues. Here the CDR3 reads CASRAGPGAPLHF. For the CDR3, the DNA is TGCGCCAGCCGGGCTGGGCCAGGGGCACCCCTCCACTTT. The full variable domain, in which reference TRBV5-1 and TRBJ1-6 provide the parts outside the CDR3, is KAGVTQTPRYLIKTRGQQVTLSCSPISGHRSVSWYQQTPGQGLQFLFEYFSETQRNKGNFPGRFSGRQFSNSRSEMNVSTLELGDSALYLCASRAGPGAPLHFGNGTRLTVT.

This clone was seen a few times. The rearrangement joins TRBV28 to TRBJ1-2; D perhaps matches TRBD1 (5 bases). The V end was cut by 6 bases, the J end by 4 bases, with 24 bases between. This CDR3 comprises 17 residues. Looked up from germline, CDR1 is MDHEN and CDR2 is SYDVKM. CDR3 residues: CASRVTRGALDLYGYTF. The CDR3 DNA reads TGTGCCAGCAGGGTGACCCGCGGGGCCTTGGATCTCTATGGCTACACCTTC.